This TCR beta chain was profiled in a study of cytomegalovirus exposure and HLA in healthy donors. Study-wide points: Cytomegalovirus association was assigned to about 180 TCR beta chains. Among the most significant clusters, several appeared linked to common viral pathogens in a later analysis. As a later analysis showed, a missense DCLRE1C variant was linked to trimming of TCR beta V- and J-genes.

PCR employed 60 Vbeta and 13 Jbeta primers. Assay: immunoSEQ multiplex PCR; the TCRdb copy retains only in-frame clones and omits some. The sample has under 250,000 clones, about 80% seen once; the top ten hold approximately 3%. On this clone: Its specificity is unknown.

V lost 0 bases, J lost 3 bases, and 19 bases lay in between. The CDR3 sequence is 17 residues long. Germline assignment: CDR1 SGHRS and CDR2 YFSETQ. V and J are TRBV5-1 and TRBJ2-7; D ambiguous. Sequencing input: PBMCs. The TCR comes from a woman in her thirties in good health and CMV-seronegative. The CDR3, as DNA: TGCGCCAGCAGCTTGGAGGCTCGACACCTCCCCCGCTACGAGCAGTACTTC. It codes for CASSLEARHLPRYEQYF.